This entry concerns a single T cell receptor (beta chain). Its antigen is not known. This entry belongs to a study of T cells in Graves' hyperthyroidism and ophthalmopathy. Overall study context: Peripheral blood specimens were obtained at initial diagnosis, prior to any treatment.

The length of the CDR3 is 14 residues. CDR1 MNHNS and CDR2 SASEGT come from the germline V gene. Trimming removed 4 bases at V and 3 bases at J, with 12 bases between. TCR beta CDR3 regions were amplified from RNA. TCR CDR3 regions were first amplified by RT-PCR with HTBI primers. One entry per CDR3 protein results from TCRdb running MiXCR on the multiplex PCR reads. The sample carries 500,000 to 600,000 distinct CDR3 sequences, approximately 15% recorded once. Study-level results: Most clonotypes expanded in the thyroid (above 0.001) were also present in blood. For ophthalmopathy, model prediction preceded onset by a median approximately 6 months.

This receptor was identified in a woman between 18 and 29 years old with Graves' hyperthyroidism. The rearrangement uses TRBV6-1 and TRBJ1-1; tentative D call: TRBD1 (5 bases). Sequencing input: blood. CDR3 protein: CASSVPGFYTEAFF. The CDR3 DNA reads as TGTGCCAGCAGTGTTCCAGGGTTTTACACTGAAGCTTTCTTT.